The sequence of this T cell receptor (beta chain) was determined in a study of regulatory T cells in long-lasting Graves disease. Study-wide findings and caveats: Thyroid tissue was not studied; only peripheral blood was. Persistent patients had a count of shared public clonotypes (around 2,700) that exceeded that of new patients (around 960).

Relying on iRepertoire HTBI primers and Arm-PCR of CDR3 regions, the team built TCR beta libraries. TCRdb re-derived calls from the multiplex PCR reads in MiXCR, one entry per CDR3 protein. Of some 440,000 distinct CDR3 sequences in the sample, roughly 20% were seen once. CDR3 length: 14 residues. With V trimmed by 3 bases and J by 11 bases, 6 bases remained unmatched. Germline loops: CDR1 SGHDT, CDR2 YYEEEE. This clonotype came up many times. Its specificity is not known. Described time point: persistent/refractory GD, antithyroid drugs over 5 years with positive TRAb. Making the TCR library involved RNA that had been extracted from PBMCs.

The gene calls are TRBV5-6 and TRBJ1-6; the match to TRBD1 covers 9 bases. The input for sequencing was peripheral blood mononuclear cells (PBMCs), taken when the disease was refractory, from a patient treated with antithyroid drugs. The TCR sequence derives from a female donor with Graves disease. For the CDR3, the DNA is TGTGCCAGCAGCTCGGACAGGGGTGTTACACCCCTCCACTTT. This encodes CASSSDRGVTPLHF.